This T cell receptor (beta chain) was observed in a study of beta chain features in type 1 diabetes. On the study more broadly: Age, gender and cell yields were alike across patients and healthy donors.

This clone was counted a few times. Reverse transcription of all isolated RNA meant that expressed TCRB transcripts were sequenced. Only in-frame clones appear in the TCRdb table, and some are missing; sequencing was by immunoSEQ multiplex PCR. The table has 150,000 to 170,000 clones, approximately 8.1% seen once. Germline values: CDR1 SGHRS, CDR2 YFSETQ. V lost 1 base to trimming and J lost 5 bases; unmatched junction nucleotides: 4. The CDR3 is made up of 15 amino acids. Sequencing input: central memory CD4+ T cells from blood. This rearrangement joins TRBV5-1 to TRBJ2-3, with 10 bases aligning to TRBD1. The clonotype was recovered from a man younger than 35 in good health. The CDR3, as DNA: TGCGCCAGCAGCTTGAGGGACAGGGGTGGAGATACGCAGTATTTT. It yields the protein CASSLRDRGGDTQYF.